The T cell receptor (beta chain) described here comes from a study of blood T cell repertoires in COVID-19. CDR1 is SEHNR and CDR2 is FQNEAQ in the germline V gene (reference sequence). Losses at the gene ends were 5 bases for V and 3 bases for J; bases not matched to a gene: 6. The CDR3 is 14 amino acids. Assay: immunoSEQ multiplex PCR; the TCRdb copy retains only in-frame clones and omits some. The sample gives about 470,000 clones, about nine tenths of which show up once; about 0.75% is in the top ten. The source material was PBMCs or T cells enriched from blood (not recorded which). The receptor was isolated from a woman aged 18-29 years who had recovered from COVID-19. The rearrangement uses TRBV7-9 and TRBJ1-1; TRBD1 agrees at 7 bases. CDR3 DNA: TGTGCCAGCAGCACGGGACAGCTTTACACTGAAGCTTTCTTT. It specifies CASSTGQLYTEAFF.